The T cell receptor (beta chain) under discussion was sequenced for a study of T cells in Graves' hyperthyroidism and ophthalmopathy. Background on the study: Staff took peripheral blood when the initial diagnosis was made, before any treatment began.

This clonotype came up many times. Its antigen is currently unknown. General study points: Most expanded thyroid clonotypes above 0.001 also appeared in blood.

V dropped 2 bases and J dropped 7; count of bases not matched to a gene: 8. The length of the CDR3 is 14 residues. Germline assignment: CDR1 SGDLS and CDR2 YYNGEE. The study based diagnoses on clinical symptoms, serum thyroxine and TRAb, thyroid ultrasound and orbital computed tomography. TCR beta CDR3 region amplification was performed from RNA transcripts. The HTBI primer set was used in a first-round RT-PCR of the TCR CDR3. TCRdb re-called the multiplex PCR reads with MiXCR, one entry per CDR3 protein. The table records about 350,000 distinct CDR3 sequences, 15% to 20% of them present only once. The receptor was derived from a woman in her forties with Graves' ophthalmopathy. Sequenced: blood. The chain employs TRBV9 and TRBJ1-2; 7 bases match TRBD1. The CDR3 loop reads CASSVAEGAGGYTF. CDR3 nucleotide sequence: TGTGCCAGCAGCGTTGCAGAGGGGGCTGGTGGCTACACCTTC. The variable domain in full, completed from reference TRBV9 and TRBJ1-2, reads DSGVTQTPKHLITATGQRVTLRCSPRSGDLSVYWYQQSLDQGLQFLIQYYNGEERAKGNILERFSAQQFPDLHSELNLSSLELGDSALYFCASSVAEGAGGYTFGSGTRLTVV.